The clone carrying this TCR beta chain was counted ten times or more. The antigen remains undetermined. These data are taken from a study of spatial heterogeneity in lung cancer. Study overall: Fewer alpha-chain than beta-chain sequences were consistently detected.

V trimming: 9 bases; J trimming: 0 bases; junction bases outside the gene matches: 7. The CDR3 length is 14 residues. TCRdb processed the 5' RACE reads anew with MiXCR; each CDR3 protein has one entry. There are approximately 13,000 distinct CDR3 sequences in the sample; 4% to 6% occur only once, and more than 35% lies in the top ten. General study findings and limits: One measure, the expanded intratumoral alpha and beta TCR count, tracked tumor mutation counts.

Described time point: sample taken at primary tumor resection. The donor group consisted of over 60 patients who had untreated, early-stage non-small cell lung cancer. Sequencing was performed on whole RNA extracted from tumor and nontumor lung tissue, or from frozen PBMC, and the material was left unsorted. The source was lung tumor tissue, collected at surgery. The chain links TRBV12-3 or TRBV12-4 to TRBJ1-1; 7 bases fit TRBD1. The sequence derives from a male donor with early-stage non-small cell lung cancer. CDR3 amino acids: CASKGQLLNTEAFF. CDR3 sequence (DNA): TGTGCCAGTAAGGGACAGCTACTGAACACTGAAGCTTTCTTT.